One and the same sample provided the 8 T cell receptor beta chains below, sequenced in a study of shared clonotypes between healthy human individuals. Method: immunoSEQ multiplex PCR; TCRdb's copy keeps in-frame clones and lacks some. The sample holds around 2.1 million clones, under 97% seen once. Specimen: naive CD4+ T cells sorted from blood. This sample's subset: CD45RA+ positively selected. The source of these receptors is a man aged 18 to 30 in good health.

The CDR3 nucleotides read TGCGCCAGCAGCCAAGAGGGAGTGAACACTGAAGCTTTCTTT. Its translation: CASSQEGVNTEAFF. The chain uses TRBV4-3 and TRBJ1-1; D not certain. Germline-derived CDR1 and CDR2 are LGHNA and YSLEER. V lost 0 bases and J 0 bases, leaving 5 bases between the germline ends. The CDR3 length is 14 residues.

The V and J genes are TRBV27 and TRBJ2-7, with a tentative D call TRBD1 (7 bases). The V gene's germline CDR1 is MNHEY and CDR2 SMNVEV (reference sequence). Trimming removed 0 bases from V and 6 bases from J, with 15 bases in between. The CDR3 has 15 residues. CDR3: CASSLSRQGGSEQYF. CDR3 in DNA: TGTGCCAGCAGTTTATCTCGTCAGGGGGGAAGCGAGCAGTACTTC.

V usage is TRBV29-1 and J usage is TRBJ1-1; TRBD1 matches at 7 bases. The V and J ends lost 7 bases and 5 bases, in that order; junction bases with no gene match: 7. The CDR3 spans 12 residues. In germline, CDR1 is SQVTM, CDR2 ANQGSEA. CDR3 sequence: CSAETGKTEAFF. The CDR3 DNA reads as TGCAGCGCCGAGACAGGGAAAACTGAAGCTTTCTTT. Using reference TRBV29-1 and TRBJ1-1 for the parts outside the CDR3, the full variable domain is SAVISQKPSRDICQRGTSLTIQCQVDSQVTMMFWYRQQPGQSLTLIATANQGSEATYESGFVIDKFPISRPNLTFSTLTVSNMSPEDSSIYLCSAETGKTEAFFGQGTRLTVV.

The genes are TRBV15 and TRBJ2-5; possibly TRBD2 for D (6 bases). TRBJ2-7 explains the end of the DNA better; the J call may be wrong. This CDR3 is built from 16 residues. CDR1 is LNHNV and CDR2 is YYDKDF in the germline V gene (reference sequence). The DNA for the CDR3 is TGTGCCACCAGCAGAGGGGAGGCACTTCCCTCCTACGAGCAGTACTTC. Residues: CATSRGEALPSYEQYF.

The V and J genes are TRBV12-5 and TRBJ2-2; a possible D gene is TRBD1 (5 bases). Trimming removed 1 base from V and 0 bases from J, with 15 bases in between. The CDR3 extends over 18 amino acids. CDR1 is LGHNT and CDR2 is FRNRAP in the germline V gene. The CDR3 loop reads CASGLAPKLTANTGELFF. DNA of the CDR3: TGTGCTAGTGGTTTGGCGCCGAAGTTGACAGCGAACACCGGGGAGCTGTTTTTT.

This clone was detected once. The J gene is TRBJ1-5, the V gene TRBV2; no reliable D call. Germline CDR1 SNHLY, CDR2 FYNNEI. This CDR3 contains 12 residues. V was shortened by 0 bases and J by 12 bases, with 9 bases between the two germline ends. The CDR3 loop is CASSEATRIQHF. Here the CDR3 DNA reads TGTGCCAGCAGTGAAGCGACCAGGATCCAGCATTTT. Based on the CDR3 plus reference TRBV2 and TRBJ1-5, the full variable domain is EPEVTQTPSHQVTQMGQEVILRCVPISNHLYFYWYRQILGQKVEFLVSFYNNEISEKSEIFDDQFSVERPDGSNFTLKIRSTKLEDSAMYFCASSEATRIQHFGDGTRLSIL.

Concerning this clone itself: Other DNA sequences within the sample encode an identical CDR3. The J gene is TRBJ2-3, the V gene TRBV28; no firm D call. This CDR3 has 11 amino acids. Germline loops: CDR1 MDHEN, CDR2 SYDVKM. V lost 6 bases, J lost 6 bases, and 7 bases lay in between. The CDR3 nucleotides read TGTGCCAGCAGCCTCAGTGATACGCAGTATTTT. Its protein is CASSLSDTQYF.

V usage is TRBV6-1 and J usage is TRBJ1-4, with TRBD1 matching over 7 bases. The CDR3 contains 15 residues. The V gene end was trimmed by 5 bases and the J gene end by 8 bases; junction bases not matched to a gene: 11. Germline-derived CDR1 and CDR2 are MNHNS and SASEGT. This CDR3 reads CASSQTGQVREKLFF. The CDR3 nucleotides read TGTGCCAGCAGTCAGACAGGGCAGGTGCGAGAAAAACTGTTTTTT.